The clone carrying this TCR beta chain was recorded many times. The data derive from a study of T cells after yellow fever vaccination. The CDR3 runs 13 residues. V lost 9 bases to trimming and J lost 7 bases, with 16 bases between them. Germline V gene data show CDR1 as SGHTA and CDR2 as FQGNSA. TCRdb reprocessed the 5' RACE reads with MiXCR, giving one entry per CDR3 protein. The sample has a few hundred thousand distinct CDR3 sequences; roughly 5.2% are singletons. The TCR comes from a man aged 18-30 years who received the YFV17D yellow fever vaccine. The chain uses TRBV7-2 and TRBJ2-1; possible D gene TRBD2, 7 bases. Sequencing was performed on CD4+ T cells sorted from PBMCs, taken on the day of the yellow fever booster vaccination. CDR3: CASFLKGGNEQFF. In DNA, the CDR3 is TGTGCCAGTTTCCTAAAGGGGGGGAATGAGCAGTTCTTC.